The 2 T cell receptor beta chains in this list originate from one sample, sequenced in a study of blood T cell repertoires in COVID-19. Generated by immunoSEQ multiplex PCR, the TCRdb table keeps only in-frame clones and is missing some. This table has about 39,000 clones, 91% appearing once. Sequenced: peripheral blood. Receptors were obtained from a man aged 50 or older with active COVID-19.

The V and J genes are TRBV2 and TRBJ2-2, with 10 bases lining up with TRBD2. Germline lookup yields CDR1 SNHLY and CDR2 FYNNEI. With V trimmed by 2 bases and J by 6 bases, 3 bases remained unmatched. The CDR3 loop spans 15 amino acids. For the CDR3, the DNA is TGTGCCAGCAGTGAAAGCGGGGGGGCCGCCGGGGAGCTGTTTTTT. It codes for CASSESGGAAGELFF.

The rearrangement joins TRBV20-1 to TRBJ1-4, with 8 bases lining up with TRBD1. This CDR3 has 14 amino acids. The germline gives CDR1 DFQATT, CDR2 SNEGSKA (reference sequence). The V segment lost 5 bases and the J segment 7 bases; nucleotides outside the gene matches: 9. CDR3 amino acids: CSARDRGAGEKLFF. The CDR3 DNA sequence: TGCAGTGCTCGTGACAGGGGCGCGGGTGAAAAACTGTTTTTT.